The subject of this entry is one T cell receptor (beta chain). The CDR3 is made up of 15 amino acids. Looked up from germline, CDR1 is SGHNT and CDR2 is YENEEA. V dropped 8 bases and J dropped 2; count of bases not matched to a gene: 9. Only in-frame clones appear in the TCRdb table, and some are missing; sequencing was by immunoSEQ multiplex PCR. In the table there are some 290,000 clones, 70% to 90% of which are singletons. The sample comes from a study of blood T cell repertoires in COVID-19. As for the study in general: Samples of COVID-19 (acute and convalescent) were obtained from the United States, Italy and Spain.

Source material: peripheral blood. The sequence derives from a man younger than 30 with active or convalescent COVID-19. The rearrangement joins TRBV11-3 to TRBJ2-1, with 7 bases lining up with TRBD2. The CDR3 region is CASAPAGEPYNEQFF. The CDR3 DNA is TGTGCCAGCGCGCCGGCGGGAGAGCCCTACAATGAGCAGTTCTTC.